This TCR beta chain is drawn from a study of HIV-infected children after antiretroviral therapy interruption. Turning to the study itself: Children were on planned treatment interruption or continuous treatment. Most participating children were previously exposed to EBV and CMV. Continuous-treatment samples came from weeks 0, 48 and 150.

The treatment denotes: PENTA 11 planned treatment interruption arm or continuous ART arm. RNA-based 3' RACE libraries used unique molecular identifiers. One entry per CDR3 protein, called by TCRdb with MiXCR from the 3' RACE reads. This sample has 6,000 to 8,000 distinct CDR3 sequences, with about 17% found just once. This clonotype is a singleton in its sample. The antigen remains undetermined. Study-level results: Naive CD4+ sequences overlapped less between time points once interruption began.

This CDR3 contains 14 residues. V was cut by 0 bases and J by 6 bases, with 11 bases left in between. CDR1 and CDR2 from the germline V gene are LGHNA and YSLEER. Sequencing used CD45RO+ CD8+ T cells from PBMCs, pooled from several time points, obtained from a donor given antiretroviral therapy, either interrupted or continuous. Specified subset: memory CD8+ CD45RO+ CD45RA- T cells. This TCR derives from a pool of human donors with HIV. The chain joins TRBV4-3 to TRBJ1-2; D is ambiguous. CDR3 region: CASSQDQGQDGYTF. In DNA form, the CDR3 reads TGCGCCAGCAGCCAAGATCAAGGGCAGGATGGCTACACCTTC.